This is a list of T cell receptor beta chains from one sample in a study of glioma-infiltrating T cells after dendritic cell vaccination. Produced via immunoSEQ multiplex PCR; TCRdb's table is partial and in-frame only. The sample has roughly 50,000 clones, about nine tenths seen once. This sample comprised blood, obtained after dendritic cell vaccination. Receptors were obtained from a human donor with glioblastoma. Both conserved end residues are part of each CDR3. D genes are given only for firm matches. Clone size is given for some rows only: seen once, a few or many times, or a class if the clone is expanded.

j_call clone_size v_call d_call cdr3_nt cdr3_aa
TRBJ2-7 NA TRBV6-5 NA TGTGCCAGCCAGGACTACAGCTACGAGCAGTACTTC CASQDYSYEQYF
TRBJ2-1 once TRBV5-6 NA TGTGCCAGCAGCTTGGATAGCGGAGAAATTTACAATGAGCAGTTCTTC CASSLDSGEIYNEQFF
TRBJ1-2 NA TRBV6-1 NA TGTGCCAGCAAATCGGACAGCAAAAACTATGGCTACACCTTC CASKSDSKNYGYTF
TRBJ2-7 NA TRBV6-6 TRBD2 TGTGCCAGCAGTTACGCGGAGCGGGAGCGCTACGAGCAGTACTTC CASSYAERERYEQYF
TRBJ2-7 NA TRBV27 TRBD2 TGTGCCAGCACCATGTTGACTAGCGGAGCCTACGAGCAGTACTTC CASTMLTSGAYEQYF
TRBJ2-7 NA TRBV28 NA TGTGCCAGCAGTTTAGCTGGTCCTGGCCTTTACGAGCAGTACTTC CASSLAGPGLYEQYF
TRBJ1-1 NA TRBV6-6 NA TGTGCCAGCACCGACAGGAGAACGAACACTGAAGCTTTCTTT CASTDRRTNTEAFF
TRBJ2-4 NA TRBV11-2 TRBD1 TGTGCCAGCAGCTTAGAAGGGACAGCCGTGAACATTCAGTACTTC CASSLEGTAVNIQYF
TRBJ1-2 NA TRBV19 TRBD1 TGTGCCAGTAGGGCAGGGGGATTGGGCTACACCTTC CASRAGGLGYTF
TRBJ2-5 once TRBV21-1 NA TGTGCCAGCAGCAAAGAACCCCCCAGGTTAGCGGGAGGGTGCCAAGAGACCCAGTACTTC CASSKEPPRLAGGCQETQYF
TRBJ2-7 NA TRBV5-6 TRBD1 TGTGCCAGCAGCCCGACAGGGGGTAGGTACGAGCAGTACTTC CASSPTGGRYEQYF
TRBJ2-7 NA TRBV4-2 NA TGTGCCAGCAGCCAAGAATCGGCCAGGGGAGATGGCGAGCAGTACTTC CASSQESARGDGEQYF
TRBJ1-5 NA TRBV5-8 TRBD1 TGTGCCAGCAGCTTGGAGGTAATGACAGGGATATCCAATCAGCCCCAGCATTTT CASSLEVMTGISNQPQHF
TRBJ2-2 NA TRBV5-1 TRBD2 TGCGCCAGCAGAAAGGGGCGGGAGGCCAAAACCGGGGAGCTGTTTTTT CASRKGREAKTGELFF
TRBJ2-7 NA TRBV21-1 NA TGTGCCAGCAGCAAACCTGAGACAGGGAGTACCTACGAGCAGTACTTC CASSKPETGSTYEQYF
TRBJ2-1 NA TRBV4-1 NA TGCGCCAGCAGCCAAGGAATACGGGGGATCGGGAATGGGCAGTTCTTC CASSQGIRGIGNGQFF
TRBJ1-2 NA TRBV30 NA TGTGCCTGGAGTGGGGCAAGCGGTGGCTACACCTTC CAWSGASGGYTF
TRBJ2-7 NA TRBV12-2 NA TGTGCAAGTCGCTCAGCCAGGGGGTCCTCCTACGAGCAGTACTTC CASRSARGSSYEQYF
TRBJ1-3 once TRBV5-4 TRBD1 TGTGCCAGCAGCCTTCGACAGGGGGCATCGGGAAACACCATATATTTT CASSLRQGASGNTIYF
TRBJ2-7 NA TRBV20-1 NA TGCAGTGCTAGAGATACACCTAGGCTCTACTTC CSARDTPRLYF
TRBJ1-1 NA TRBV5-6 TRBD1 TGTGCCAGCAGCAAATTACAGGGGGATGCTTTCTTT CASSKLQGDAFF
TRBJ2-1 NA TRBV27 NA TGTGCCAGCAGTTTCTGGGGCGATGAGCAGTTCTTC CASSFWGDEQFF
TRBJ1-2 NA TRBV5-4 TRBD1 TGTGCCAGCAGCTCAGCAGGGGGGTCTAACTATGGCTACACCTTC CASSSAGGSNYGYTF
TRBJ2-7 few TRBV4-1 TRBD1 TGCGCCAGCAGCCACAGCCGGGACAGGGACTACGAGCAGTACTTC CASSHSRDRDYEQYF
TRBJ2-3 NA TRBV10-3 TRBD2 TGTGCCATCAGTGACCCCGGGACTAGCGGGACCACAGATACGCAGTATTTT CAISDPGTSGTTDTQYF
TRBJ2-1 NA TRBV12-5 TRBD2 TGTGCTAGTGGTTTGGTACTAGCGGGAGGGTACAATGAGCAGTTCTTC CASGLVLAGGYNEQFF
TRBJ2-5 NA TRBV6-5 NA TGTGCCAGCAGTCTGGGGAGAGGGGGGACCCAGTACTTC CASSLGRGGTQYF
TRBJ2-7 few TRBV7-9 TRBD1 TGTGCCAGCAGCCGACAGGGGGCGCGGTCCGAGCAGTACTTC CASSRQGARSEQYF
TRBJ1-2 NA TRBV4-1 NA TGCGCCAGCAGCCAAGTAGGGCAGGGCAACTATGGCTACACCTTC CASSQVGQGNYGYTF
TRBJ1-4 NA TRBV4-1 NA TGCGCCAGCAAATCGGGGGCAACTAATGAAAAACTGTTTTTT CASKSGATNEKLFF
TRBJ2-1 NA TRBV6-1 TRBD2 TGTGCCAGCAGCTCAAGCGGGAGTGAGTACAATGAGCAGTTCTTC CASSSSGSEYNEQFF
TRBJ1-1 NA TRBV19 NA TGTGCCAGTAAGGCTAAGACCCCCACGGGTATGAACACTGAAGCTTTCTTT CASKAKTPTGMNTEAFF
TRBJ1-1 NA TRBV7-8 NA TGTGCCAGCAGCTTAGTCTTCTCGAGAAACACTGAAGCTTTCTTT CASSLVFSRNTEAFF
TRBJ2-7 NA TRBV10-3 TRBD1 TGTGCCATCAGTGCTCGCCGGGACAGGGCCTACGAGCAGTACTTC CAISARRDRAYEQYF
TRBJ2-3 NA TRBV7-2 NA TGTGCCAGCAGCTCGTCGGACTATTCCGATACGCAGTATTTT CASSSSDYSDTQYF
TRBJ2-5 once TRBV13 NA TGTGCCAGCAGCTGGAGAGGACAAGAGACCCAGTACTTC CASSWRGQETQYF
TRBJ2-7 NA TRBV30 NA TGTGCCTGGAGTACGGGTAAGACCTACGAGCAGTACTTC CAWSTGKTYEQYF
TRBJ2-5 NA TRBV7-3 NA TGTGCCAGCAGCTCTACTCGGGGAGAGACCCAGTACTTC CASSSTRGETQYF
TRBJ2-7 NA TRBV19 TRBD2 TGTGCCAGTAGTACGACGACTAGCGGGTGGCAGTACTTC CASSTTTSGWQYF
TRBJ1-6 NA TRBV19 TRBD1 TGTGCCAGTAGTAAAACACGACAGGGTTGGAATTCACCCCTCCACTTT CASSKTRQGWNSPLHF
TRBJ2-2 once TRBV5-1 TRBD1 TGCGCCAGCAGCCCAGAGATGGGACAGGGAGTTCACGGGGAGCTGTTTTTT CASSPEMGQGVHGELFF
TRBJ2-7 once TRBV4-2 NA TGTGCCAGCAGCCAAGGAGATCAGGTTACCTACGAGCAGTACTTC CASSQGDQVTYEQYF
TRBJ2-7 NA TRBV7-7 TRBD1 TGTGCTAGCAGCTTGGGGTCCGGGACAGAATACGAGCAGTACTTC CASSLGSGTEYEQYF
TRBJ1-5 NA TRBV7-3 NA TGTGCCAGCAGCTTGGGCAGGGATCAGCCCCAGCATTTT CASSLGRDQPQHF
TRBJ1-5 NA TRBV30 TRBD1 TGTGCCTGGAGTGTCGGGACAGGGACCTATCAGCCCCAGCATTTT CAWSVGTGTYQPQHF
TRBJ1-4 NA TRBV28 NA TGTGCCAGCAGTACACCGGGGGTAACTAATGAAAAACTGTTTTTT CASSTPGVTNEKLFF
TRBJ2-2 NA TRBV7-2 TRBD2 TGTGCCAGCAGCCGGCCTCCTTCTTATGGACTAGTTTACACCGGGGAGCTGTTTTTT CASSRPPSYGLVYTGELFF
TRBJ1-2 NA TRBV5-1 TRBD1 TGCGCCAGCAGCTTGACAGGGGGCTTAGCTAACTATGGCTACACCTTC CASSLTGGLANYGYTF
TRBJ1-5 NA TRBV5-6 NA TGTGCCAGCAGCTTGCGGGGGTCATATAGCAATCAGCCCCAGCATTTT CASSLRGSYSNQPQHF
TRBJ2-1 NA TRBV7-8 TRBD2 TGTGCCAGCAGCTTAGTTAGCGGGAGGGCCCTCGGACGGTACAATGAGCAGTTCTTC CASSLVSGRALGRYNEQFF
TRBJ2-1 NA TRBV5-1 TRBD2 TGCGCCAGCAGCTTGGTAGGGAGGGCCGAGGCGAATGAGCAGTTCTTC CASSLVGRAEANEQFF
TRBJ1-2 NA TRBV7-2 NA TGTGCCAGCAGCTTAGCACAGGGTAATGGCTACACCTTC CASSLAQGNGYTF
TRBJ2-1 NA TRBV10-3 TRBD2 TGTGCCATCAGTTTGCCACCGGGACTAGCGGGATTCCATGAGCAGTTCTTC CAISLPPGLAGFHEQFF
TRBJ2-7 NA TRBV5-5 NA TGTGCCAGCAGCTTGAATTCAATAGCAGAGGGCGAGCAGTACTTC CASSLNSIAEGEQYF
TRBJ1-6 NA TRBV25-1 NA TGTGCCAGCAGTTCACCCCCTGGACTCTACAATTCACCCCTCCACTTT CASSSPPGLYNSPLHF
TRBJ2-2 NA TRBV6-6 TRBD2 TGTGCCACAGGGACTAGCGGGAACGTTCAAACCGGGGAGCTGTTTTTT CATGTSGNVQTGELFF
TRBJ2-2 NA TRBV15 TRBD1 TGTGCCACCAGCAGAGGTCCTACAGGGGACACCGGGGAGCTGTTTTTT CATSRGPTGDTGELFF
TRBJ1-1 NA TRBV5-1 NA TGCGCCAGCAGCTTGGCGTGGAGCAGGGAGGGGAACACTGAAGCTTTCTTT CASSLAWSREGNTEAFF
TRBJ2-7 medium-sized TRBV29-1 NA TGCAGCGTTGAAGGGAAGCGGATAGGGTCTATGGAGCAGTACTTC CSVEGKRIGSMEQYF
TRBJ2-2 NA TRBV5-1 TRBD2 TGCGCCAGCAGCTTGGCCCTAGCGGGCGCGAACACCGGGGAGCTGTTTTTT CASSLALAGANTGELFF